This T cell receptor (beta chain) originates from a study of blood T cell repertoires in COVID-19. Looking at the study overall: Sample material is recorded as cDNA or gDNA derived from T cells, B-cell-depleted T cells, or PBMCs.

Participants came from around 25 US areas, aged roughly 18 to 95 years. Cohorts were determined from participant-reported clinical history. The CDR3 spans 13 residues. Germline V CDR1 and CDR2: MNHEY, SVGAGI. V gave up 7 bases and J gave up 4 bases; unmatched junction bases: 3. Under the authors' procedure: Scientists estimated how many nucleated cells there were by amplifying reference gene primers. Assay: immunoSEQ multiplex PCR; the TCRdb copy retains only in-frame clones and omits some. V and J calls and clone size follow that table, whereas D and trimming were derived from the DNA. The sample has under 300,000 clones; roughly nine tenths are singletons.

This TCR derives from a human donor in a cohort exposed to, infected with or recovered from COVID-19 (not recorded which). The donor label of this sample is uncertain. Sequenced input: PBMCs or T cells enriched from blood (not recorded which). The chain joins TRBV6-5 to TRBJ1-2; 10 bases agree with TRBD1. The CDR3 nucleotides are TGTGCCAGCAAGGGACAGGGGCTCTATGGCTACACCTTC. Its translation: CASKGQGLYGYTF.